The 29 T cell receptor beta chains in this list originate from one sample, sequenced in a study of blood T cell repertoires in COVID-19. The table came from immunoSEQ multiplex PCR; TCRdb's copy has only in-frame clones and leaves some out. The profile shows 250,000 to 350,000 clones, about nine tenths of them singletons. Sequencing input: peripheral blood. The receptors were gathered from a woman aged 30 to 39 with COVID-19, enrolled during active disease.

This CDR3 is CSVVRNTEAFF. The CDR3 bases are TGCAGCGTTGTGCGGAACACTGAAGCTTTCTTT. The J gene is TRBJ1-1, the V gene TRBV29-1; D not certain. The CDR3 runs to 11 residues. Germline CDR1 and CDR2: SQVTM and ANQGSEA. The V and J ends lost 4 bases and 1 base respectively, with 4 bases between them.

The CDR3 loop is CASSDSSRGDTEAFF. CDR3 DNA sequence: TGTGCCAGCAGTGACTCGTCCAGGGGAGACACTGAAGCTTTCTTT. V and J are TRBV6-4 and TRBJ1-1, with D tentatively TRBD1 (6 bases). The V end was cut by 0 bases, the J end by 3 bases, with 11 bases between. CDR1 and CDR2 from the germline V gene are MRHNA and SNTAGT. The CDR3 runs to 15 residues.

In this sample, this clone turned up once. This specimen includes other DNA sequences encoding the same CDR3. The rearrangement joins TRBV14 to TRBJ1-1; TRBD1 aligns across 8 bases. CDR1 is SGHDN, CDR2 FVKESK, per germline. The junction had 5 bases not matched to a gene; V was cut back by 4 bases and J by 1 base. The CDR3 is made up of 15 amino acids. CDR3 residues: CASSLRTGRNTEAFF. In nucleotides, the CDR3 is TGTGCCAGCAGCCTCCGGACAGGGAGGAACACTGAAGCTTTCTTT.

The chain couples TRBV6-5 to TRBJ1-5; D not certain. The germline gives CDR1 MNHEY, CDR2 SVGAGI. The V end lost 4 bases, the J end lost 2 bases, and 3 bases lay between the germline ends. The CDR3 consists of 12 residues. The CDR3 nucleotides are TGTGCCAGCAGTTCCGGCAATCAGCCCCAGCATTTT. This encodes CASSSGNQPQHF.

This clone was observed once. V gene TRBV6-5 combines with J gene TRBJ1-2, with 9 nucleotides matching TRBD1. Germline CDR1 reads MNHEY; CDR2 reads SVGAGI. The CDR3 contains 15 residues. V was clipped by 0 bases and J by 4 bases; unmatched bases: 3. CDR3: CASSYSTGGTYGYTF. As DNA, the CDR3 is TGTGCCAGCAGTTACTCTACAGGGGGCACCTATGGCTACACCTTC.

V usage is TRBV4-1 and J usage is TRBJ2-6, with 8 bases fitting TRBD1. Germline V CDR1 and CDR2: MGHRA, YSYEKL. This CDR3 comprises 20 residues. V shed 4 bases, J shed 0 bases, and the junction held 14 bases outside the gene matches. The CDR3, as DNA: TGCGCCAGCAGCCCATGGCAGGGACAGGTCCTTTCCTCTGGGGCCAACGTCCTGACTTTC. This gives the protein CASSPWQGQVLSSGANVLTF.

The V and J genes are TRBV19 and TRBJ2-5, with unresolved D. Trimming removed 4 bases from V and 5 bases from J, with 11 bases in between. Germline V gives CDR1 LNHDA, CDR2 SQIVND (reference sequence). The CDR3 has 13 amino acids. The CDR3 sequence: CASSRAGSETQYF. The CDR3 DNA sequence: TGTGCCAGTAGTAGGGCAGGATCGGAGACCCAGTACTTC. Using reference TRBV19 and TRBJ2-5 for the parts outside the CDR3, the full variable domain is DGGITQSPKYLFRKEGQNVTLSCEQNLNHDAMYWYRQDPGQGLRLIYYSQIVNDFQKGDIAEGYSVSREKKESFPLTVTSAQKNPTAFYLCASSRAGSETQYFGPGTRLLVL.

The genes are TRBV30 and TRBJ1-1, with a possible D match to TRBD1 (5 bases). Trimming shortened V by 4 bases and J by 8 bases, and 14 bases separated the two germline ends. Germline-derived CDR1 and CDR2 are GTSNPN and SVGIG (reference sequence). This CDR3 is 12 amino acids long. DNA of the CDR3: TGTGCCTGGACCTGGGGCACAGGAGAAGCTTTCTTT. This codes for CAWTWGTGEAFF.

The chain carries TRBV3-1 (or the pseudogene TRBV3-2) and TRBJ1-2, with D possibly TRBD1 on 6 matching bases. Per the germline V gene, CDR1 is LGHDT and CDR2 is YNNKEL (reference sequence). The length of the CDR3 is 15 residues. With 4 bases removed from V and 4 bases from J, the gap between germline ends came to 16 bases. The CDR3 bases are TGTGCCAGCAGCCCTACGACAGGTTCGTCCTATGGCTACACCTTC. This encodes CASSPTTGSSYGYTF.

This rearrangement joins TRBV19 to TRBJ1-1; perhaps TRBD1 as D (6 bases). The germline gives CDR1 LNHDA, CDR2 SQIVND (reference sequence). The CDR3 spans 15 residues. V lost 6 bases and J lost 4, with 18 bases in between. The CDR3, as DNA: TGTGCCAGTAGAGGCGGGGGGCGATTCAGCACTGAAGCTTTCTTT. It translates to CASRGGGRFSTEAFF.

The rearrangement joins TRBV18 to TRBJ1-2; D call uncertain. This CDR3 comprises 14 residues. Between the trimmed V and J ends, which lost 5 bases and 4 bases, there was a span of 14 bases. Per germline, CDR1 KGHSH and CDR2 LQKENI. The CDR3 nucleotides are TGTGCCAGCTCAGTAGACGACGGAGGCTATGGCTACACCTTC. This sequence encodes CASSVDDGGYGYTF. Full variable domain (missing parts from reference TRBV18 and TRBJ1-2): NAGVMQNPRHLVRRRGQEARLRCSPMKGHSHVYWYRQLPEEGLKFMVYLQKENIIDESGMPKERFSAEFPKEGPSILRIQQVVRGDSAAYFCASSVDDGGYGYTFGSGTRLTVV.

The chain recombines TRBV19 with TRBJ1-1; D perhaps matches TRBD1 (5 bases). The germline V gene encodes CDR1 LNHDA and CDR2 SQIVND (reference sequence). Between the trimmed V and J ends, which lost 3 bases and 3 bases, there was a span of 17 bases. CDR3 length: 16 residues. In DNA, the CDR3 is TGTGCCAGTAGTATCGGGACTCTATCATCGGACACTGAAGCTTTCTTT. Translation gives CASSIGTLSSDTEAFF.

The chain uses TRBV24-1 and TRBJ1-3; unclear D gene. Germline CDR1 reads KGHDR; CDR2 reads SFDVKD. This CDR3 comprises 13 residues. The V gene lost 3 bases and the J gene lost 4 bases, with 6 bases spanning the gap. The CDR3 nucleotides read TGTGCCACCAGTGATCCGGTGGGAAACACCATATATTTT. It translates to CATSDPVGNTIYF.

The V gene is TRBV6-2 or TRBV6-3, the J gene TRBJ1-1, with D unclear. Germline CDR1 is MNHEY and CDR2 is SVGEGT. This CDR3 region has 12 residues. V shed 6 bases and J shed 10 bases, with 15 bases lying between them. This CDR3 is CASSPIMGRAFF. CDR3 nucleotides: TGTGCCAGCAGCCCCATTATGGGGAGAGCTTTCTTT.

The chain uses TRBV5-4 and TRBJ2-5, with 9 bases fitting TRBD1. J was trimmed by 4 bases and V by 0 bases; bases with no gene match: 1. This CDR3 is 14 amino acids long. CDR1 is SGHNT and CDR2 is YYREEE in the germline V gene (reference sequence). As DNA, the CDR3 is TGTGCCAGCAGCTTGGTGGGACAGGGAGAGACCCAGTACTTC. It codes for CASSLVGQGETQYF.

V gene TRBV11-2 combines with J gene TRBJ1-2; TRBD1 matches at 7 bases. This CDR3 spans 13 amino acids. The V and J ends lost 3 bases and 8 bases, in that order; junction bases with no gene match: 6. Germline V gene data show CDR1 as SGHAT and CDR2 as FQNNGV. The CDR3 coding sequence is TGTGCCAGCAGCTTCCGACAGGGAGGAGGCTACACCTTC. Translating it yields CASSFRQGGGYTF.

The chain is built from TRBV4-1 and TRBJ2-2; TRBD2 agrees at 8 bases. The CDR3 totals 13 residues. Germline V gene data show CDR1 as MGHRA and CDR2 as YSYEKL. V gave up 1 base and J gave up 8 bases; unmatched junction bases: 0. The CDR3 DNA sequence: TGCGCCAGCAGCCAAGGACTAGCGGGGGAGCTGTTTTTT. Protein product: CASSQGLAGELFF.

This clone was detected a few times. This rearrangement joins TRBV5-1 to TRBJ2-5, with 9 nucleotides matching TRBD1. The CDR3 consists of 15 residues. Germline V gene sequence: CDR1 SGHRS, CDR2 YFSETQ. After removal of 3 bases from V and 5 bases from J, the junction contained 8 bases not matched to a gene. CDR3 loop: CASSWGQGQWETQYF. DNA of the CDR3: TGCGCCAGCAGCTGGGGACAGGGTCAATGGGAGACCCAGTACTTC.

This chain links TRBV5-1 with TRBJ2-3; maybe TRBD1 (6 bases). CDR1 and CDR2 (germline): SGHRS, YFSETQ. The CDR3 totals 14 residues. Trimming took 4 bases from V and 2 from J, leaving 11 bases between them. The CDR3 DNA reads TGCGCCAGCAGCGCAGGACAGACCACAGATACGCAGTATTTT. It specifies CASSAGQTTDTQYF.

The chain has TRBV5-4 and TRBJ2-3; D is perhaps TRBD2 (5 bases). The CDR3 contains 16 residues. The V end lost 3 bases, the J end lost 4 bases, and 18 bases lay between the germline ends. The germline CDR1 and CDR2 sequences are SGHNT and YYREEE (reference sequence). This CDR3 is CASSYGSGHRPDTQYF. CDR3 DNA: TGTGCCAGCAGCTATGGGAGCGGCCATAGGCCAGATACGCAGTATTTT.

The CDR3, as DNA: TGCGCCAGCAGCGAAGGGGAAGTTGGAAACATTCAGTACTTC. Translation: CASSEGEVGNIQYF. V and J are TRBV5-1 and TRBJ2-4; D possibly corresponds to TRBD1 (5 bases). This CDR3 has 14 residues. With 4 bases removed from V and 6 bases from J, the gap between germline ends came to 14 bases. Germline lookup yields CDR1 SGHRS and CDR2 YFSETQ.

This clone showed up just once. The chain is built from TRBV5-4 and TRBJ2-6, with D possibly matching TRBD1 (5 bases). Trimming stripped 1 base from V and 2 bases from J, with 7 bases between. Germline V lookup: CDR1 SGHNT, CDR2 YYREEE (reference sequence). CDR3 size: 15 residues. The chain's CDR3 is CASSLRGAGANVLTF. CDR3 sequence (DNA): TGTGCCAGCAGCTTGAGGGGCGCTGGGGCCAACGTCCTGACTTTC.

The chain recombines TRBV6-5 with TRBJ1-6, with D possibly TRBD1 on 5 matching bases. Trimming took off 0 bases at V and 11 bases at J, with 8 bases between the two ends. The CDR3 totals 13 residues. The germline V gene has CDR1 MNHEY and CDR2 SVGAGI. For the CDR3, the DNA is TGTGCCAGCAGTTACTCGGGGGGAGCACCCCTCCACTTT. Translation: CASSYSGGAPLHF.

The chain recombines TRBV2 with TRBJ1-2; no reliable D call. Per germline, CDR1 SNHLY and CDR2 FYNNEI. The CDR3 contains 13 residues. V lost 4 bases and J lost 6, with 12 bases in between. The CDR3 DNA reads TGTGCCAGCAGTGTGATCGGTAGCGATGGCTACACCTTC. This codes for CASSVIGSDGYTF.

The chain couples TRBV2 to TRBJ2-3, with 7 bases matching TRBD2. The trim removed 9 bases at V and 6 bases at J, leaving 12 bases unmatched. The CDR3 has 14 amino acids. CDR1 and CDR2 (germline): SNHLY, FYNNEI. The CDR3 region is CASSSGSPRDTQYF. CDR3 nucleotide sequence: TGTGCCAGTTCTAGCGGTTCCCCGAGGGATACGCAGTATTTT.

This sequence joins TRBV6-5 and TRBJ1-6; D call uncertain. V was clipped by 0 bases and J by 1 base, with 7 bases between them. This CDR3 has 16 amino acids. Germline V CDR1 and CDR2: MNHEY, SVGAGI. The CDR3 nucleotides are TGTGCCAGCAGTTACTCGAGGAGATCCTATAATTCACCCCTCCACTTT. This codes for CASSYSRRSYNSPLHF.

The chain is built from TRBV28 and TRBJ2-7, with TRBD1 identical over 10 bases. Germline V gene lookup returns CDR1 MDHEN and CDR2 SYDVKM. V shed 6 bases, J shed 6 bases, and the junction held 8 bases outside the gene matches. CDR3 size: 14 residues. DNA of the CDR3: TGTGCCAGCAGCCCCGGGACAGGGGCAGGCGAGCAGTACTTC. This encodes CASSPGTGAGEQYF.

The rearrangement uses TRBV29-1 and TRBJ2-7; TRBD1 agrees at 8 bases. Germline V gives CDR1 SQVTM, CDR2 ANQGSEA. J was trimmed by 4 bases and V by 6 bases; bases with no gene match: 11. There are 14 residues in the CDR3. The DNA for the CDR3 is TGCAGCGTGAAACTTGACAGGGGTCCGTACGAGCAGTACTTC. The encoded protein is CSVKLDRGPYEQYF.

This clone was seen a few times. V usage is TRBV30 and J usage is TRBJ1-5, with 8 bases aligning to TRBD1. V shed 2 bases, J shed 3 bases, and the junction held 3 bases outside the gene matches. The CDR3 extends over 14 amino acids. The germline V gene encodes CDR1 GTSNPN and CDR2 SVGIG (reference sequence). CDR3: CAWSRTGINQPQHF. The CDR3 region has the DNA TGTGCCTGGAGTAGGACAGGGATCAATCAGCCCCAGCATTTT.